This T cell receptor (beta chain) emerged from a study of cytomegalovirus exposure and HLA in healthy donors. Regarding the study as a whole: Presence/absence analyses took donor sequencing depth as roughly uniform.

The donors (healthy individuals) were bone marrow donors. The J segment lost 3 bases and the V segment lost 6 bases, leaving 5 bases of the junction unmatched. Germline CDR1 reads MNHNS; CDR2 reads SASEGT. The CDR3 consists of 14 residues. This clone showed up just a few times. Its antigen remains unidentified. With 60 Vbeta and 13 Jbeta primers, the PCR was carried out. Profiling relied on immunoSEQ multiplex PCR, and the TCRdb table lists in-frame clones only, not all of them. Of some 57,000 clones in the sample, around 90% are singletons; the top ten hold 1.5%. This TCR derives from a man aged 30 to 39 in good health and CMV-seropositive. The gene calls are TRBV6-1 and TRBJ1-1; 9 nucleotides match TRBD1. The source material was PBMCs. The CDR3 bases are TGTGCCAGCAGCCCGACAGGGGGGGACACTGAAGCTTTCTTT. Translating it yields CASSPTGGDTEAFF.